The T cell receptor beta chain under discussion was sequenced for a study of cytomegalovirus exposure and HLA in healthy donors. Study-level results: Roughly uniform sequencing depth across donors was assumed, possibly incorrectly. Association of a missense DCLRE1C variant with TCR beta V- and J-gene trimming was reported in a later analysis.

Trimming pared 4 bases from V and 5 bases from J, leaving 15 bases between. The CDR3 sequence is 14 residues long. Germline V gene data show CDR1 as LGHNA and CDR2 as YSLEER. The PCR ran on 60 Vbeta and 13 Jbeta primers. Sequencing was performed with immunoSEQ multiplex PCR; in TCRdb, only in-frame clones are kept and a portion is missing. Found here are under 200,000 clones, more than 9.5% of them singletons; the top ten hold 7.8%. Note on this clone: Its antigen is still unknown.

The source material was PBMCs. V gene TRBV4-3 combines with J gene TRBJ2-7; the D gene is possibly TRBD1 (6 bases). This sequence was found in a man aged 45-65 years in good health and CMV-seropositive. This CDR3 reads CASSRARTANEQYF. In nucleotides, the CDR3 is TGCGCCAGCAGCCGTGCGAGGACAGCTAACGAGCAGTACTTC.